Below are 19 T cell receptor beta chains sequenced from a single sample in a study of T-cell memory formation after mild COVID-19. TCRdb itself ran the 5' RACE reads through MiXCR, one entry per CDR3 protein. The top ten hold roughly 22% of the sample, which has about 280,000 distinct CDR3 sequences, roughly 8% seen once. The sequenced material came from PBMCs or a T cell subset sorted from them (not recorded which). The receptor set was obtained from a young man who had mild COVID-19 (a few samples of this study predate the infection). Cell type and time point are not known.

The chain carries TRBV7-3 and TRBJ2-7; the D is unclear. The V and J ends lost 4 bases and 1 base respectively, with 17 bases between them. Germline V lookup: CDR1 SGHTA, CDR2 FQGTGA. The CDR3 extends over 16 amino acids. The CDR3 protein is CASSSLSILSSYEQYF. CDR3 nucleotide sequence: TGTGCCAGCAGCTCTCTTAGCATCCTCTCTTCCTACGAGCAGTACTTC. Using reference TRBV7-3 and TRBJ2-7 for the parts outside the CDR3, the full variable domain is GAGVSQTPSNKVTEKGKYVELRCDPISGHTALYWYRQSLGQGPEFLIYFQGTGAADDSGLPNDRFFAVRPEGSVSTLKIQRTERGDSAVYLCASSSLSILSSYEQYFGPGTRLTVT.

This clonotype was counted only a few times. J is TRBJ1-5 and V is TRBV7-2, with a tentative D call TRBD1 (5 bases). Germline V CDR1 and CDR2: SGHTA, FQGNSA. The CDR3 has 15 amino acids. V dropped 1 base and J dropped 6 bases, with 13 bases sitting between them. In DNA, the CDR3 is TGTGCCAGCAGCTTAGTATCCTGGGGACCTCAGCCCCAGCATTTT. Its protein is CASSLVSWGPQPQHF.

This clonotype appeared many times. A read error may account for a junction end that differs from germline. The chain couples TRBV7-7 to TRBJ2-3; D is undetermined. The germline V gene encodes CDR1 SSHAT and CDR2 FNYEAQ (reference sequence). CDR3 length equals 13 residues. The CDR3 region has the DNA TGTGCTAGCAGCTTGCACAACACAGATACGCAGTATTTT. It yields the protein CASSLHNTDTQYF.

The chain joins TRBV3-1 to TRBJ1-1; TRBD1 matches at 7 bases. CDR1 and CDR2 from the germline V gene are LGHDT and YNNKEL (reference sequence). The V segment lost 0 bases and the J segment 4 bases; nucleotides outside the gene matches: 11. The CDR3 is 17 residues long. DNA of the CDR3: TGTGCCAGCAGCCAAGAAGGGGGCGCGATCTTGGCCACTGAAGCTTTCTTT. Its protein product is CASSQEGGAILATEAFF. Variable domain in full (rest from reference TRBV3-1 and TRBJ1-1): DTAVSQTPKYLVTQMGNDKSIKCEQNLGHDTMYWYKQDSKKFLKIMFSYNNKELIINETVPNRFSPKSPDKAHLNLHINSLELGDSAVYFCASSQEGGAILATEAFFGQGTRLTVV.

This clonotype came up many times. This sequence joins TRBV11-2 and TRBJ2-3; TRBD2 is a possible D gene (6 bases). The CDR3 runs to 18 residues. Germline CDR1 is SGHAT and CDR2 is FQNNGV. V lost 1 base and J lost 0, with 17 bases in between. Here the CDR3 DNA reads TGTGCCAGCAGCTTAGTATACGGGGGAGATTCTAGCACAGATACGCAGTATTTT. It translates to CASSLVYGGDSSTDTQYF.

This clonotype occurred a few times. The chain carries TRBV30 and TRBJ2-5, with D unclear. The CDR3 runs to 12 residues. V was pared by 3 bases and J by 1 base, with 6 bases between. The V gene's germline CDR1 is GTSNPN and CDR2 SVGIG (reference sequence). CDR3 region: CAWSRVQETQYF. The CDR3 DNA is TGTGCCTGGAGCCGCGTCCAAGAGACCCAGTACTTC.

This clonotype appeared a few times. This sequence joins TRBV4-2 and TRBJ1-6; D is unclear. V lost 5 bases to trimming and J lost 12 bases, with 23 bases between them. The germline gives CDR1 LGHNA, CDR2 YNFKEQ. The CDR3 covers 16 residues. In nucleotides, the CDR3 is TGTGCCAGCAGCGACCCTAAGAAAGGCGGCATTGAACCCCTCCACTTT. Translating gives CASSDPKKGGIEPLHF.

This clonotype turned up a few times. The chain joins TRBV5-1 to TRBJ2-7; 7 nucleotides match TRBD2. This CDR3 region has 14 residues. Unmatched junction bases numbered 6, after V lost 4 bases and J lost 2 bases. Germline CDR1 reads SGHRS; CDR2 reads YFSETQ. CDR3 DNA: TGCGCCAGCAGCAGGACTAGTGGGGCCTACGAGCAGTACTTC. Amino acids: CASSRTSGAYEQYF.

This clonotype has more than one count but fewer than ten. This chain links TRBV5-1 with TRBJ2-6; 10 positions agree with TRBD2. V lost 2 bases to trimming and J lost 0 bases; unmatched junction nucleotides: 5. CDR3 length: 18 residues. In germline, CDR1 is SGHRS, CDR2 YFSETQ. This CDR3 is CASSFRTSGDSGANVLTF. DNA for the CDR3: TGCGCCAGCAGCTTCCGGACTAGCGGTGACTCTGGGGCCAACGTCCTGACTTTC.

This chain links TRBV6-2 or TRBV6-3 with TRBJ2-7; D perhaps matches TRBD2 (5 bases). The CDR3 is made up of 12 amino acids. Trimming took 6 bases from V and 2 from J, leaving 8 bases between them. Germline V gives CDR1 MNHEY, CDR2 SVGEGT. The CDR3 reads CASSHGAYEQYV. In nucleotides, the CDR3 is TGTGCCAGCAGCCACGGGGCCTACGAGCAGTACGTC.

Of note for this clonotype: The conserved phenylalanine or tryptophan is not found at the CDR3 terminus, so this likely reflects a read error. Because the CDR3's place on the DNA is in doubt, the DNA is left out and the CDR3 is given as listed by TCRdb. The genes are TRBV5-1 and TRBJ2-5; the table's D call, TRBD1, has no DNA check behind it. The CDR3 length equals 12 residues, ends included. Germline CDR1 is SGHRS and CDR2 is YFSETQ. The CDR3 loop is CASSLSGQAGSY.

This clonotype was seen a few times. The chain is built from TRBV5-1 and TRBJ2-5; D gene uncertain. The CDR3 runs 14 residues. From germline, CDR1 is SGHRS and CDR2 YFSETQ. V gave up 1 base and J gave up 2 bases, with 9 bases separating them. CDR3 region: CASSLWQTQETQYF. In DNA form, the CDR3 reads TGCGCCAGCAGCTTGTGGCAGACTCAAGAGACCCAGTACTTC.

J is TRBJ1-6 and V is TRBV10-2, with D perhaps matching TRBD1 (5 bases). Per the germline V gene, CDR1 is WSHSY and CDR2 is SAAADI. CDR3 size: 17 residues. The V and J ends lost 2 bases and 4 bases respectively, with 15 bases between them. In DNA, the CDR3 is TGCGCCAGCAGTGAGGGCCTCGTGGGGACTTATAATTCACCCCTCCACTTT. Residues: CASSEGLVGTYNSPLHF.

This chain joins TRBV5-1 and TRBJ1-2; 10 bases are shared with TRBD1. Germline CDR1 SGHRS, CDR2 YFSETQ. Unmatched junction bases numbered 5, after V lost 5 bases and J lost 4 bases. The CDR3 sequence is 14 residues long. CDR3 nucleotides: TGCGCCAGCAGGTCGGGACAGGGGAGCTATGGCTACACCTTC. Its translation: CASRSGQGSYGYTF.

This chain connects TRBV12-3 or TRBV12-4 to TRBJ1-3, with D perhaps matching TRBD1 (5 bases). The CDR3 consists of 17 residues. The ends were cut back, 5 bases at V and 2 bases at J, with 19 bases in the middle. CDR3 sequence (DNA): TGTGCCAGCAGTACCCGAAGGGGAGCGCTTACTGGAAACACCATATATTTT. Amino acid sequence: CASSTRRGALTGNTIYF.

This clonotype came up a few times. This rearrangement joins TRBV19 to TRBJ2-1; TRBD2 agrees at 10 bases. This CDR3 is 14 amino acids long. J gave up 3 bases and V 6 bases, and 2 bases lay outside the gene matches. CDR1 is LNHDA, CDR2 SQIVND, per germline (reference sequence). CDR3 sequence reads: CASSTSGDYNEQFF. Written as DNA, the CDR3 is TGTGCCAGTAGCACTAGCGGGGACTACAATGAGCAGTTCTTC.

This clonotype was seen a few times. V gene TRBV6-2 or TRBV6-3 combines with J gene TRBJ2-1, with TRBD2 identical over 14 bases. The CDR3 has 15 residues. V trimming: 5 bases; J trimming: 8 bases; junction bases outside the gene matches: 5. Germline CDR1 reads MNHEY; CDR2 reads SVGEGT. The CDR3 DNA reads TGTGCCAGCAGTCGACCGGGACTAGCGGGGGATGAGCAGTTCTTC. Its translation is CASSRPGLAGDEQFF.

The chain uses TRBV5-1 and TRBJ2-5; weak D call: TRBD1 (6 bases). The germline V and J ends were trimmed by 1 base and 1 base, with 17 bases remaining between them. This CDR3 spans 17 amino acids. Germline CDR1 SGHRS, CDR2 YFSETQ. DNA for the CDR3: TGCGCCAGCAGCTTGTCCACTCCACAGGGTTTCCAAGAGACCCAGTACTTC. Its protein product is CASSLSTPQGFQETQYF.

J is TRBJ2-3 and V is TRBV3-1, with D unresolved. CDR1 and CDR2 from the germline V gene are LGHDT and YNNKEL (reference sequence). Trimming shortened V by 8 bases and J by 4 bases, and 10 bases separated the two germline ends. The CDR3 spans 12 residues. CDR3: CASEQAPDTQYF. CDR3 DNA sequence: TGTGCCAGCGAGCAGGCCCCAGATACGCAGTATTTT.